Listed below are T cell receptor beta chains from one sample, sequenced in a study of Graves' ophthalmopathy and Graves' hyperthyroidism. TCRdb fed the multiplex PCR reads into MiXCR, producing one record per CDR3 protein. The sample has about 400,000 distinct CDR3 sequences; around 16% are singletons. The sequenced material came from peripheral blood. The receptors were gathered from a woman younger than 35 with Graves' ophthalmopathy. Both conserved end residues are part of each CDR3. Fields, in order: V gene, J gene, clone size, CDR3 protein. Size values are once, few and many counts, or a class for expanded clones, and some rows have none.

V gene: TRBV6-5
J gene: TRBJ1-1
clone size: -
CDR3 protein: CASSYWDGLNTEAFF

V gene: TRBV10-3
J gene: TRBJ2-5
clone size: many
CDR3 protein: CAISEAGGPQETQYF

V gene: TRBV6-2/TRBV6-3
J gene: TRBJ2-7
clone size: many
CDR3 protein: CASDPGGTSYEQYF

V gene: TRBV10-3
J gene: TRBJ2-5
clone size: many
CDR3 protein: CAISGGSALKETQYF

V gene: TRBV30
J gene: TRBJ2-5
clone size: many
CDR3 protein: CAWGRTGDETQYF

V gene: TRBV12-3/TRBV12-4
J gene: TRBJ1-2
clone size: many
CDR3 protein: CASSPIAGESGYTF

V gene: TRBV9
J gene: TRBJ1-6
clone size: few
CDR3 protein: CASSATGQENSPLHF

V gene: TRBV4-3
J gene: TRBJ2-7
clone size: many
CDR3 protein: CASSQERQAGYEQYF

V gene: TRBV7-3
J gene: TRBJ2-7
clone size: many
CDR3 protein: CASSFTPTGSYEQYF

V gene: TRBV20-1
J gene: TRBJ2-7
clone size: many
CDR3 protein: CSARDRRGFSYEQYF

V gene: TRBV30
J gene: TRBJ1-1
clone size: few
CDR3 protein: CAWDPLFGTEAFF

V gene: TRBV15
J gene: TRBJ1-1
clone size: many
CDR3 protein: CATSRALRRRSTEAFF

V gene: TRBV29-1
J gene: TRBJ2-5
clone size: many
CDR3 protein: CSVDRLKETQYF

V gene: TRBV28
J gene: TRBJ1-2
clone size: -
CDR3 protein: CASSMGGLGYTF

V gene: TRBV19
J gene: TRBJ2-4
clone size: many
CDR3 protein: CASRHSGANIQYF

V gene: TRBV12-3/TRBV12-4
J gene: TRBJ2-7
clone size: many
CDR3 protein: CASMGYASEQYF

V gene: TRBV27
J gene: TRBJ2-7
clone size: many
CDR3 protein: CASSPLGTAYEQYF

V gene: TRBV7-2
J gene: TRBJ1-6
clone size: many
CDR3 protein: CASSEGRSNSPLHF

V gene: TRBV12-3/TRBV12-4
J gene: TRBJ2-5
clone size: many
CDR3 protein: CASSGGEGNLETQYF

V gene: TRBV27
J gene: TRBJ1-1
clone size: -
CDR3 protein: CASRRGQDYTEAFF

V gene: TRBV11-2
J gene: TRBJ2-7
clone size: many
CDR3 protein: CASSILRGQNYEQYF

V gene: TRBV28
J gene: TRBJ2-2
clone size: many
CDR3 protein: CASSFPGGTTGELFF

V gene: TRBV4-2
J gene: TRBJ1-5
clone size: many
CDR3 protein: CASSPDRVNQPQHF

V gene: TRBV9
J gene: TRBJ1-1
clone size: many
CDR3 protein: CASSVELNTEAFF

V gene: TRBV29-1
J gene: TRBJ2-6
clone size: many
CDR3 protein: CSVRTGSGANVLTF

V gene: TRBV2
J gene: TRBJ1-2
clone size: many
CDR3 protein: CASRVGGAAPGYTF

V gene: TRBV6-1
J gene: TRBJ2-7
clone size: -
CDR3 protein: CASSRTVSSYEQYF

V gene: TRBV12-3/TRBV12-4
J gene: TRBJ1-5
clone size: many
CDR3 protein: CASTREAGQPQHF

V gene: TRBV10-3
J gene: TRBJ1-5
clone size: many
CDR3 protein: CAISDWDSNQPQHF

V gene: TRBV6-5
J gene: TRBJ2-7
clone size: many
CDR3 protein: CASGREGLSSYEQYF

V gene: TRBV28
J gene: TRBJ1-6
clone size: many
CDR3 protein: CASAQGSSPLHF

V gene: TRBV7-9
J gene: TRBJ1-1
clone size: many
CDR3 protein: CASSFVNTEAFF

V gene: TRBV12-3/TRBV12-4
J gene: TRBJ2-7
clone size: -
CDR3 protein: CASSRGTSGSIYEQYF